Following are 5 T cell receptor beta chains from one sample sequenced in a study of T cell repertoires in cytomegalovirus infection. One entry per CDR3 protein, called by TCRdb with MiXCR from the reads. The data hold about 770,000 distinct CDR3 sequences, with about 29% observed a single time. These receptors' targets are unknown. This sample comprised cultured CD8+ T cells from PBMCs, obtained from culture after CMV antigen stimulation. These receptors were obtained from a human donor in good health (CMV status not recorded). Some clones in this sample may be carry-over from other donors' samples.

The chain employs TRBV7-9 and TRBJ2-1; 7 bases fit TRBD2. This CDR3 has 18 residues. Germline CDR1 and CDR2: SEHNR and FQNEAQ (reference sequence). V shed 1 base, J shed 4 bases, and the junction held 13 bases outside the gene matches. CDR3 in DNA: TGTGCCAGCAGCTTAGGCGGAAAGTGGGGGGGTCCTTACAATGAGCAGTTCTTC. It yields the protein CASSLGGKWGGPYNEQFF.

This sequence joins TRBV10-3 and TRBJ2-7; 10 bases are a match to TRBD1. This CDR3 contains 16 residues. After removal of 0 bases from V and 4 bases from J, the junction contained 6 bases not matched to a gene. Per the germline V gene, CDR1 is ENHRY and CDR2 is SYGVKD. In DNA, the CDR3 is TGTGCCATCAGTGAGTCGGGACAGGGGCCTGGGTACGAGCAGTACGTC. The encoded protein is CAISESGQGPGYEQYV.

This clonotype was counted a single time. The gene calls are TRBV7-8 and TRBJ2-7, with D uncertain. The CDR3 is 12 amino acids. V lost 5 bases and J lost 5, with 10 bases in between. Looked up from germline, CDR1 is SGHVS and CDR2 is FQNEAQ. The CDR3 loop is CASSLQVDEQYF. The CDR3 region has the DNA TGTGCCAGCAGCCTGCAGGTTGACGAGCAGTACTTC.

V and J are TRBV10-3 and TRBJ1-4, with D unclear. The CDR3 extends over 13 amino acids. The V end lost 2 bases, the J end lost 7 bases, and 8 bases lay between the germline ends. CDR1 is ENHRY and CDR2 is SYGVKD in the germline V gene. Written as DNA, the CDR3 is TGTGCCATCAGTGAGGATGGACGTGAAAAACTGTTTTTT. It translates to CAISEDGREKLFF.

The chain couples TRBV14 to TRBJ2-1; TRBD2 aligns across 12 bases. The germline V gene has CDR1 SGHDN and CDR2 FVKESK. CDR3 size: 16 residues. J gave up 4 bases and V 6 bases, and 7 bases lay outside the gene matches. The DNA for the CDR3 is TGTGCCAGCAGTATTAGACTAGCGGGAGATTACAATGAGCAGTTCTTC. The encoded protein is CASSIRLAGDYNEQFF.